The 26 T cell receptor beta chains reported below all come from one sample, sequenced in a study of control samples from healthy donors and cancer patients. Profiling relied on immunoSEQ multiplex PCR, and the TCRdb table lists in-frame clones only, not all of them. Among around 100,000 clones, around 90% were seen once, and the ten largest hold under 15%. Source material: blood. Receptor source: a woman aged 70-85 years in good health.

The CDR3 sequence: CASSPTADNEKLFF. CDR3 sequence (DNA): TGTGCCAGCAGCCCGACAGCCGATAATGAAAAACTGTTTTTT. The J gene is TRBJ1-4, the V gene TRBV6-5; weak D call: TRBD1 (5 bases). CDR3 size: 14 residues. Germline V gene lookup returns CDR1 MNHEY and CDR2 SVGAGI. V lost 6 bases, J lost 4 bases, and 12 bases lay in between.

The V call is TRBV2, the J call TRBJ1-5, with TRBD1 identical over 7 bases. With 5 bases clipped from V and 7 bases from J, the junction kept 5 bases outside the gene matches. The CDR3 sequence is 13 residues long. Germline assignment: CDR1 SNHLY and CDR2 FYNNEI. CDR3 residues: CASSKGAGQPQHF. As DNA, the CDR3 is TGTGCCAGCAGTAAGGGGGCTGGGCAGCCCCAGCATTTT.

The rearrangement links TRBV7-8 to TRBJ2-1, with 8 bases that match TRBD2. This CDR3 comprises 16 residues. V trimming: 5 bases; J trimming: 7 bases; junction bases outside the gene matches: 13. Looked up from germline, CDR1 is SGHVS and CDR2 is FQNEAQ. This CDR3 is CASSPWGGLVRNEQFF. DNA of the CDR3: TGTGCCAGCAGCCCGTGGGGGGGACTAGTTAGGAATGAGCAGTTCTTC.

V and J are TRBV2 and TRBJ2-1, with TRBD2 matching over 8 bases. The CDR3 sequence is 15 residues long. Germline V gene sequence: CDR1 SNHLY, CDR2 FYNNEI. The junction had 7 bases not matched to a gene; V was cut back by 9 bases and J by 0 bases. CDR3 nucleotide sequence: TGTGCCAGAGGCTTAGCGGGATCCTCCTACAATGAGCAGTTCTTC. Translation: CARGLAGSSYNEQFF.

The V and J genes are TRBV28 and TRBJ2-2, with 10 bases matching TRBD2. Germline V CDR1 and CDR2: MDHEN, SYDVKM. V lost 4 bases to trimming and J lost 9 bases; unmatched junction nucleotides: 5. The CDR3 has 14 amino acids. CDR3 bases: TGTGCCAGCAGTTCCACTAGCGGGATGAGGGAGCTGTTTTTT. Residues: CASSSTSGMRELFF.

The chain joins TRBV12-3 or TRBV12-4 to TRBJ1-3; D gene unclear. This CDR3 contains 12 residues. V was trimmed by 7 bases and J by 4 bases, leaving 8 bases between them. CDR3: CASTKIGNTIYF. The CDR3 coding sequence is TGTGCCAGCACCAAGATAGGAAACACCATATATTTT.

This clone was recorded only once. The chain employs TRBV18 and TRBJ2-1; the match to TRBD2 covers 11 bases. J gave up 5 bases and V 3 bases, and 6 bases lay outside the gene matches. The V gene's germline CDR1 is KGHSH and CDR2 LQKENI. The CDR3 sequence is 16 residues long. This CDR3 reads CASSPFSGRVDNEQFF. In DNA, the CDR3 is TGTGCCAGCTCACCCTTTAGCGGGAGGGTCGACAATGAGCAGTTCTTC.

In DNA form, the CDR3 reads TGCAGTGCTACCCGGGAAGAGCAGTACTTC. Its protein is CSATREEQYF. The chain joins TRBV20-1 to TRBJ2-7; tentative D call: TRBD2 (5 bases). Trimming shortened V by 4 bases and J by 7 bases, and 8 bases separated the two germline ends. Looked up from germline, CDR1 is DFQATT and CDR2 is SNEGSKA (reference sequence). The CDR3 contains 10 residues.

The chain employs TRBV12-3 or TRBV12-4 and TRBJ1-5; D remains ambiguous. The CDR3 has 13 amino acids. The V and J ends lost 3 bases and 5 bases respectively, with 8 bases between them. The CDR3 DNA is TGTGCCAGCAGTTTCTCCGGTGATCAGCCCCAGCATTTT. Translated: CASSFSGDQPQHF.

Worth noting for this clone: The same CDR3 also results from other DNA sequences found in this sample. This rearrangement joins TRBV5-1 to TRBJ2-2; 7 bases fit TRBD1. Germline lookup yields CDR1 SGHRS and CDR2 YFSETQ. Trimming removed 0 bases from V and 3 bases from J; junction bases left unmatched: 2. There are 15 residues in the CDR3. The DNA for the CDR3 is TGCGCCAGCAGCTTGGACAGGGGAGACACCGGGGAGCTGTTTTTT. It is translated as CASSLDRGDTGELFF.

CDR3 sequence: CASSLAKGGEQFF. The CDR3 DNA sequence: TGTGCCAGCAGCTTAGCGAAAGGGGGTGAGCAGTTCTTC. The genes are TRBV7-2 and TRBJ2-1, with D possibly matching TRBD1 (6 bases). Germline V CDR1 and CDR2: SGHTA, FQGNSA. Between the trimmed V and J ends, which lost 0 bases and 9 bases, there was a span of 9 bases. The CDR3 covers 13 residues.

CDR3 loop: CASSESPRAYTF. CDR3 DNA sequence: TGTGCCAGCAGTGAATCCCCCCGCGCATACACCTTC. The rearrangement uses TRBV25-1 and TRBJ1-2; D unclear. Germline V lookup: CDR1 MGHDK, CDR2 SYGVNS. The V end was cut by 1 base, the J end by 11 bases, with 11 bases between. The CDR3 has 12 amino acids.

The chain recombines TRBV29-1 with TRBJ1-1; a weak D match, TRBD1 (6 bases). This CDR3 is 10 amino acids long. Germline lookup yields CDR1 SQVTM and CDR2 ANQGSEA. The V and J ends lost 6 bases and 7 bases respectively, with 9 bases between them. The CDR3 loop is CSVRTVEAFF. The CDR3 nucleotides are TGCAGCGTCCGGACAGTTGAAGCTTTCTTT.

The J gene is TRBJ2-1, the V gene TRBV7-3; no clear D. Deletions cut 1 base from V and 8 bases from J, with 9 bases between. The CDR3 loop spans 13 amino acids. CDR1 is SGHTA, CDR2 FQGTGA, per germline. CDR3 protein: CASSLSYGDEQFF. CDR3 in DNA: TGTGCCAGCAGCTTAAGTTATGGGGATGAGCAGTTCTTC.

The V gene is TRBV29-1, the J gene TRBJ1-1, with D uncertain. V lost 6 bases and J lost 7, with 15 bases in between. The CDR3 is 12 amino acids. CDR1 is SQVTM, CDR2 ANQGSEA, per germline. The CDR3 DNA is TGCAGCGTCTCCGCGGACCCCTATGAAGCTTTCTTT. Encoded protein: CSVSADPYEAFF.

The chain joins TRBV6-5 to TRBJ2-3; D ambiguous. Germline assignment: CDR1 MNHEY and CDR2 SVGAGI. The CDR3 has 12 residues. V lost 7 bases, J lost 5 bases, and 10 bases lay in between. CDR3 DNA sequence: TGTGCCAGCAACCGGGCCCAAGATACGCAGTATTTT. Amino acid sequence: CASNRAQDTQYF.

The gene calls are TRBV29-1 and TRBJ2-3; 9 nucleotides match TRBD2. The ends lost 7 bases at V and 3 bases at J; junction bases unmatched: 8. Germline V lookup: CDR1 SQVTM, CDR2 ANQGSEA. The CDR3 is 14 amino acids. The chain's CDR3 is CSACSGSGTDTQYF. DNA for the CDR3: TGCAGCGCTTGTAGCGGGAGTGGTACAGATACGCAGTATTTT.

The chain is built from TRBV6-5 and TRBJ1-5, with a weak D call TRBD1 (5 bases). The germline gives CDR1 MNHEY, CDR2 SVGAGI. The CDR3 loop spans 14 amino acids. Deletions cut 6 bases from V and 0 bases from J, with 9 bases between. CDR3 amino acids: CASSRGISNQPQHF. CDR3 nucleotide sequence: TGTGCCAGCAGCCGGGGGATTAGCAATCAGCCCCAGCATTTT.

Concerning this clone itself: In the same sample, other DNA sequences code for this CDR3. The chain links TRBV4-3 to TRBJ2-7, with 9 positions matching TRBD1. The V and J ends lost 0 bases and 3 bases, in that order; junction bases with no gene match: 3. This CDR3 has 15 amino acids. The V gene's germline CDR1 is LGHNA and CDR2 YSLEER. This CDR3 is CASSQEETGGYEQYF. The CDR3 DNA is TGCGCCAGCAGCCAAGAGGAGACAGGGGGCTACGAGCAGTACTTC.

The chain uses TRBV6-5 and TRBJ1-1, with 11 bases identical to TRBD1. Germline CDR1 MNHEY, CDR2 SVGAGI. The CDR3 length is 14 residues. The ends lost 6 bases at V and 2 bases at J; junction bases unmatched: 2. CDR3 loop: CASRGTGGNTEAFF. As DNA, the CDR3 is TGTGCCAGCAGAGGGACAGGGGGAAACACTGAAGCTTTCTTT.

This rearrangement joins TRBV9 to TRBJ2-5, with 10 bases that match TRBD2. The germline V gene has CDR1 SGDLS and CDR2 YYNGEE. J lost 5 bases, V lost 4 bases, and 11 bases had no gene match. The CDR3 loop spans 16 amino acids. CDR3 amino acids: CASSPSGTSEAETQYF. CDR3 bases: TGTGCCAGCAGCCCCTCCGGGACTAGCGAAGCGGAGACCCAGTACTTC.

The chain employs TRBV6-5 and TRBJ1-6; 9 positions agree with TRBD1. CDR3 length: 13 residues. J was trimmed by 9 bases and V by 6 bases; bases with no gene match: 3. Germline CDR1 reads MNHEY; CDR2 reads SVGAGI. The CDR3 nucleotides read TGTGCCAGCAGAGACAGGGGGAGTTCACCCCTCCACTTT. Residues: CASRDRGSSPLHF.

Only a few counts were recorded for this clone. The CDR3 bases are TGTGCCAGCAGCTCCCCCCGTGCCAGCACAGATACGCAGTATTTT. The encoded protein is CASSSPRASTDTQYF. The gene calls are TRBV7-9 and TRBJ2-3; D ambiguous. The CDR3 extends over 15 amino acids. Trimming cost V 4 bases and J 0 bases, with 11 bases left between them. Germline lookup yields CDR1 SEHNR and CDR2 FQNEAQ (reference sequence).

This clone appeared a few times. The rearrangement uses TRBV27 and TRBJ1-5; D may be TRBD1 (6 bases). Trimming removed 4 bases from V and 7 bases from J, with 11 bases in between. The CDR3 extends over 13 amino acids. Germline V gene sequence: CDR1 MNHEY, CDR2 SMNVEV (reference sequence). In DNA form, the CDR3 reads TGTGCCAGCAGTTACAGGGAGGGCCAGCCCCAGCATTTT. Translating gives CASSYREGQPQHF.

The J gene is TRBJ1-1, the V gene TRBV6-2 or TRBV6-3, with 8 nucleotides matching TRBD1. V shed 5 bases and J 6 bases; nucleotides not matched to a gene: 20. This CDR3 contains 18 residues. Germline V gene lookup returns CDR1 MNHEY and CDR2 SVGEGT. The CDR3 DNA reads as TGTGCCAGCAGTACCTCAGTCGGTCAGGGGGCAGGTTGGCCTGAAGCTTTCTTT. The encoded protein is CASSTSVGQGAGWPEAFF.

The CDR3 nucleotides read TGTGCCAGCAGTCTGGGACAGGCCCACAATGAGCAGTTCTTC. It codes for CASSLGQAHNEQFF. The J gene is TRBJ2-1, the V gene TRBV5-4, with 8 bases that match TRBD1. Trimming took 5 bases from V and 5 from J; bases not matched to a gene: 6. The CDR3 contains 14 residues. Per the germline V gene, CDR1 is SGHNT and CDR2 is YYREEE (reference sequence).